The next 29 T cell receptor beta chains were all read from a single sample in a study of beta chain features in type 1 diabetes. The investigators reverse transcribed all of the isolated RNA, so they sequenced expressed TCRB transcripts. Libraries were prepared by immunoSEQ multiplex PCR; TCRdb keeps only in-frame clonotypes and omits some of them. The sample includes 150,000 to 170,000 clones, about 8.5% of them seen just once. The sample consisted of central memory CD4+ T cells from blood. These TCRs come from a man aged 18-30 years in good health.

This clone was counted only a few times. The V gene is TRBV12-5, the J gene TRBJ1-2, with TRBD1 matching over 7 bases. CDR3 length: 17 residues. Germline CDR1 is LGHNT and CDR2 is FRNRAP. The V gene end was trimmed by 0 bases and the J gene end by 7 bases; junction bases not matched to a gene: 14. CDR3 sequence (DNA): TGTGCTAGTGGTTTGGTACTGGGAACAGGGGATGCTTCTGGCTACACCTTC. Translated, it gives CASGLVLGTGDASGYTF. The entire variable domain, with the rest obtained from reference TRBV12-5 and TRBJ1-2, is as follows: DARVTQTPRHKVTEMGQEVTMRCQPILGHNTVFWYRQTMMQGLELLAYFRNRAPLDDSGMPKDRFSAEMPDATLATLKIQPSEPRDSAVYFCASGLVLGTGDASGYTFGSGTRLTVV.

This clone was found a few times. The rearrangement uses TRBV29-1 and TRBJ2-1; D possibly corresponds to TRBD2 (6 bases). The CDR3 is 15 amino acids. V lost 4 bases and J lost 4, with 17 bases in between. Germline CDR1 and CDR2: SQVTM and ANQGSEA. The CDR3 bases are TGCAGCGTTGTGGGAGCGGGCGAAAGATACAATGAGCAGTTCTTC. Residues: CSVVGAGERYNEQFF.

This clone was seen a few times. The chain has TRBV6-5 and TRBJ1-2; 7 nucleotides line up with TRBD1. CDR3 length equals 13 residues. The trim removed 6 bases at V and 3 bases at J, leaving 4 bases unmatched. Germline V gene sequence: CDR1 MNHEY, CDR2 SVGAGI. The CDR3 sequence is CASRPGTDYGYTF. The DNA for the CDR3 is TGTGCCAGCAGGCCCGGGACAGACTATGGCTACACCTTC.

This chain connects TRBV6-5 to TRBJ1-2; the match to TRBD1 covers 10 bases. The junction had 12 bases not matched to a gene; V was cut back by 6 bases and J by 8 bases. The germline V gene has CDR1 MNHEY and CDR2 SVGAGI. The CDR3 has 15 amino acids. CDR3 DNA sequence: TGTGCCAGCAGCCGGCCCCTCGGGACAGGGGTGGGCTACACCTTC. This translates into CASSRPLGTGVGYTF.

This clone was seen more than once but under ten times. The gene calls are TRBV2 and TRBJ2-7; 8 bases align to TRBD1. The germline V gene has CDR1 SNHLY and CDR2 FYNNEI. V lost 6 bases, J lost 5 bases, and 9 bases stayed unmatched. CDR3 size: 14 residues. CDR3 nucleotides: TGTGCCAGCAGGAGAGGACAGGGTAGCGACGAGCAGTACTTC. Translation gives CASRRGQGSDEQYF.

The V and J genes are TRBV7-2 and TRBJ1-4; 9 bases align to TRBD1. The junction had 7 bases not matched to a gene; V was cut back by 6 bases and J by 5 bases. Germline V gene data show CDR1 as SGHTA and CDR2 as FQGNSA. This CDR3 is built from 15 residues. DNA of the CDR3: TGTGCCAGCAGTCCCCTGGGACAGGGAAATGAAAAACTGTTTTTT. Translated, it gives CASSPLGQGNEKLFF.

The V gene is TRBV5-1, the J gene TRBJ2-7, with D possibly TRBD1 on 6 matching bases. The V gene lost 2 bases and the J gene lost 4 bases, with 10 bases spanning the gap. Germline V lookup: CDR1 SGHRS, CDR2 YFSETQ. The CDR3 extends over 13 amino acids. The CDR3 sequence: CASSFRGLYEQYF. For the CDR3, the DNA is TGCGCCAGCAGCTTCAGGGGCCTTTACGAGCAGTACTTC.

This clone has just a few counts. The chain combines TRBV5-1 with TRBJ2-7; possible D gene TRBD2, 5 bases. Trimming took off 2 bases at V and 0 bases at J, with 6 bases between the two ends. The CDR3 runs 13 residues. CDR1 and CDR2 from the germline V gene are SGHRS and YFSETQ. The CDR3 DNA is TGCGCCAGCAGCTTCGGAGGCTCCTACGAGCAGTACTTC. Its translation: CASSFGGSYEQYF.

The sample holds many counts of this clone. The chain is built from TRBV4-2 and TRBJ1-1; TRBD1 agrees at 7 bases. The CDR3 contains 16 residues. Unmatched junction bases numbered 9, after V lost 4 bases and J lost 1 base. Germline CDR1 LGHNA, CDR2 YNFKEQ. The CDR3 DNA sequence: TGTGCCAGCAGCCGAAACAGGGGTTCTTCGAACACTGAAGCTTTCTTT. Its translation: CASSRNRGSSNTEAFF.

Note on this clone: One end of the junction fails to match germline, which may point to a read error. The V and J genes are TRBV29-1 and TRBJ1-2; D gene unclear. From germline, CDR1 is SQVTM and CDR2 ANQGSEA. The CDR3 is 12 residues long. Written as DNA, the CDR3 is TGCAGCGTCGAAGACGGAGTCTATGGCTACACCTTC. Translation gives CSVEDGVYGYTF.

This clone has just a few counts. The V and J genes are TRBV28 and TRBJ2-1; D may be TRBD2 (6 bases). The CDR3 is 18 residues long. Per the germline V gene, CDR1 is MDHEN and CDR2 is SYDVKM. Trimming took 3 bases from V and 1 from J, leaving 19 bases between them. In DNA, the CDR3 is TGTGCCAGCAGTTTCTCGGGTTCGCGGGGAAGGTCCTACAATGAGCAGTTCTTC. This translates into CASSFSGSRGRSYNEQFF.

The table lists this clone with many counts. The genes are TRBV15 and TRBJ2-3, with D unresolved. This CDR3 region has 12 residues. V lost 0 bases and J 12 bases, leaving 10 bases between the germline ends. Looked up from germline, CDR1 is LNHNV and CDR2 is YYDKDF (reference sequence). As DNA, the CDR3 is TGTGCCACCAGCAGAGATCAATCAGTTCAGTATTTT. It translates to CATSRDQSVQYF.

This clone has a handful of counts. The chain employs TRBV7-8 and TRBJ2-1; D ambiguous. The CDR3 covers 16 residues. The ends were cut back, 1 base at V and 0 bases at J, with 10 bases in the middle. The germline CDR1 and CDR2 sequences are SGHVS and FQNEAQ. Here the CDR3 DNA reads TGTGCCAGCAGCTTAGAACCAACGAGCTCCTACAATGAGCAGTTCTTC. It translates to CASSLEPTSSYNEQFF.

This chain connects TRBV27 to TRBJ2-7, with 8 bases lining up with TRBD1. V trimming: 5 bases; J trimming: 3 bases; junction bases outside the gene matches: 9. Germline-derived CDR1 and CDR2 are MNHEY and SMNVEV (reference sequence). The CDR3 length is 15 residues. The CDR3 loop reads CASSPHRGRNYEQYF. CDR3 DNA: TGTGCCAGCAGTCCGCACAGGGGGAGGAACTACGAGCAGTACTTC.

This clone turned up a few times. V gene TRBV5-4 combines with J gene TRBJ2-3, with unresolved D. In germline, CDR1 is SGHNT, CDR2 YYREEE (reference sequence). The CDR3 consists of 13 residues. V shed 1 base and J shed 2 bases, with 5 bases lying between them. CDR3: CASSLSHTDTQYF. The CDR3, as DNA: TGTGCCAGCAGCTTGAGCCACACAGATACGCAGTATTTT.

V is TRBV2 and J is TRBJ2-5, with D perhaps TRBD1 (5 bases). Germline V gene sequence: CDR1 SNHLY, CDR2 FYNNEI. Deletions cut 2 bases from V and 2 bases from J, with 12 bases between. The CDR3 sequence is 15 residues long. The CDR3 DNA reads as TGTGCCAGCAGTGAACAGGGAACTTTACAAGAGACCCAGTACTTC. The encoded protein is CASSEQGTLQETQYF.

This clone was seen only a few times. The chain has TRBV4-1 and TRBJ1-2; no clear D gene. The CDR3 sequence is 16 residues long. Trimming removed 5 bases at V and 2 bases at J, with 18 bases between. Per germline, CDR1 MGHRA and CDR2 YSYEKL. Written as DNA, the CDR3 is TGCGCCAGCAGCGCACGTCAGGTCACGGGGAACTATGGCTACACCTTC. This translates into CASSARQVTGNYGYTF.

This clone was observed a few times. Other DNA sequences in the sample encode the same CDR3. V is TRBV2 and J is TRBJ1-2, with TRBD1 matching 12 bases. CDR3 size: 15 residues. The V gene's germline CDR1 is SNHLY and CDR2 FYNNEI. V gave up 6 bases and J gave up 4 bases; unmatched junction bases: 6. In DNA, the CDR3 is TGTGCCAGCAGACCGGGACAGGGGGCTGGCTATGGCTACACCTTC. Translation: CASRPGQGAGYGYTF.

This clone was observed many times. Written as DNA, the CDR3 is TGCAGCGTTGGGACAGCCTACGAGCAGTACTTC. It encodes CSVGTAYEQYF. The chain links TRBV29-1 to TRBJ2-7; weak D call: TRBD1 (6 bases). V lost 4 bases and J lost 2, with 6 bases in between. CDR3 length: 11 residues. In germline, CDR1 is SQVTM, CDR2 ANQGSEA.

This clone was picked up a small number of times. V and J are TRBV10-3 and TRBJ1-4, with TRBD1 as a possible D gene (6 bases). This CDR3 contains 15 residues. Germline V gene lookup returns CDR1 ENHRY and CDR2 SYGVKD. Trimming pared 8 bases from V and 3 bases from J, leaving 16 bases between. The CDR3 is CAIAPAGAANEKLFF. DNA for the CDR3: TGTGCCATCGCCCCGGCGGGGGCCGCTAATGAAAAACTGTTTTTT.

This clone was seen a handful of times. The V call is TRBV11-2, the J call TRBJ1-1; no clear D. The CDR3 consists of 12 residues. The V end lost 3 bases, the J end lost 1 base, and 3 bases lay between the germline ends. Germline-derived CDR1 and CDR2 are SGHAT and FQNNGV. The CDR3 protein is CASSFRNTEAFF. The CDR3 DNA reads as TGTGCCAGCAGCTTCAGGAACACTGAAGCTTTCTTT.

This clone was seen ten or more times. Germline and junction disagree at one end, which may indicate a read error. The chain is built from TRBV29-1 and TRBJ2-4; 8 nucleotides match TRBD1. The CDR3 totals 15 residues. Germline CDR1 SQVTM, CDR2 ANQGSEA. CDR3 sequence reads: CSVEGGRGRVGIQYF. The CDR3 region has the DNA TGCAGCGTCGAAGGGGGCAGGGGGCGTGTTGGCATTCAGTACTTC.

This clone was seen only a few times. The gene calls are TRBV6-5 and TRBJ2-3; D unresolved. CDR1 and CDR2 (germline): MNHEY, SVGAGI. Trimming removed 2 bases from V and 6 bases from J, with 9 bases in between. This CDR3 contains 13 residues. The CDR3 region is CASSYEWADTQYF. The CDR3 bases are TGTGCCAGCAGTTACGAGTGGGCGGATACGCAGTATTTT.

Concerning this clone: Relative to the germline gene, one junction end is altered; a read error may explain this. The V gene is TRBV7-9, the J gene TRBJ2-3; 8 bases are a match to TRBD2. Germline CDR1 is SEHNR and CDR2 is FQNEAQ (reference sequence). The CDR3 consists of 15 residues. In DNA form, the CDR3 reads TGTGCCAGCACCTTAGTCACGGGAGGGACAGATACGCAGTATTTT. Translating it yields CASTLVTGGTDTQYF. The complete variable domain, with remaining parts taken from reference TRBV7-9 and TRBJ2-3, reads DTGVSQNPRHKITKRGQNVTFRCDPISEHNRLYWYRQTLGQGPEFLTYFQNEAQLEKSRLLSDRFSAERPKGSFSTLEIQRTEQGDSAMYLCASTLVTGGTDTQYFGPGTRLTVL.

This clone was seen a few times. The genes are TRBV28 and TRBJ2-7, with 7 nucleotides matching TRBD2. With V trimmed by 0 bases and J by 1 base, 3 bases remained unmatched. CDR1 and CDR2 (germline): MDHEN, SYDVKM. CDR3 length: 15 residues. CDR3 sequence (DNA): TGTGCCAGCAGTTTATGGTCGGGGGGATCCTACGAGCAGTACTTC. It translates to CASSLWSGGSYEQYF.

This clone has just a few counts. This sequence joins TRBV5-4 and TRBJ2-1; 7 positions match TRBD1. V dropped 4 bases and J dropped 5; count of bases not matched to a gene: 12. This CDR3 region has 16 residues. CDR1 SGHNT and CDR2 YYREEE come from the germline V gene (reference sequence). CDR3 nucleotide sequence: TGTGCCAGCAGCGTACCACAGGGGAAGGGCCACAATGAGCAGTTCTTC. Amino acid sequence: CASSVPQGKGHNEQFF.

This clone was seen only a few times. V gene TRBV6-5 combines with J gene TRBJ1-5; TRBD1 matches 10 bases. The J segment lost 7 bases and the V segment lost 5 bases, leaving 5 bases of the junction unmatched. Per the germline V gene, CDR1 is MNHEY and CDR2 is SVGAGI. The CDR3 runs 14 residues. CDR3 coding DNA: TGTGCCAGCAGTCGACAGGGGGCCGAGCAGCCCCAGCATTTT. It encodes CASSRQGAEQPQHF.

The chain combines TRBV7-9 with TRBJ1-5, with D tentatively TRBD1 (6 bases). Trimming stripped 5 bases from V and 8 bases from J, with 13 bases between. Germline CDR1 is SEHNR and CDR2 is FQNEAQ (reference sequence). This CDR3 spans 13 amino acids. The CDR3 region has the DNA TGTGCCAGCAGCCGTTCACAGGGAGAGCCCCAGCATTTT. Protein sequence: CASSRSQGEPQHF.

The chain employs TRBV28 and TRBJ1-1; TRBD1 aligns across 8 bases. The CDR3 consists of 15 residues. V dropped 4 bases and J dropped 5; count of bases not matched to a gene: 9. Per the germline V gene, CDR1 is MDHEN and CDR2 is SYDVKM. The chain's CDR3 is CASSSPGTGGTEAFF. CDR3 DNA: TGTGCCAGCAGTTCACCTGGGACAGGAGGGACTGAAGCTTTCTTT.